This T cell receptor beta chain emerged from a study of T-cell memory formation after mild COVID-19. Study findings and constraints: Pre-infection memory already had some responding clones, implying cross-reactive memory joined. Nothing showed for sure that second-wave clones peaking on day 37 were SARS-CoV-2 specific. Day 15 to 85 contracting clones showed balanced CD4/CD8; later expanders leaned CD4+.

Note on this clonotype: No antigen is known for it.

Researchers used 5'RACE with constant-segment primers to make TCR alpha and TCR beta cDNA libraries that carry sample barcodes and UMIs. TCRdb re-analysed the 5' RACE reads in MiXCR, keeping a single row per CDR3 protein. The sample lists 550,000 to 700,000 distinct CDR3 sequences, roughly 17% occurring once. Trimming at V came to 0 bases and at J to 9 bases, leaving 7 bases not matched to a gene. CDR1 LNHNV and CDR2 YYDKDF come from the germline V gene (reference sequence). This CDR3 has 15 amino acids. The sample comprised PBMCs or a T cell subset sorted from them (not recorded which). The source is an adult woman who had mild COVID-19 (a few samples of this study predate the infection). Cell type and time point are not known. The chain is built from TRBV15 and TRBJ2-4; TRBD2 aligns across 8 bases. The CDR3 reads CATSRERTSSGIQYF. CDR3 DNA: TGTGCCACCAGCAGAGAGAGGACTAGCTCGGGCATTCAGTACTTC.